This record covers a single TCR beta chain. Its matching antigen is unknown. It was with 60 Vbeta and 13 Jbeta primers that the PCR ran. The repertoire was sequenced with immunoSEQ multiplex PCR; TCRdb's copy has only in-frame clones and lacks some. Among fewer than 300,000 clones listed, about nine tenths were seen once. Trimming took off 2 bases at V and 5 bases at J, with 12 bases between the two ends. Germline assignment: CDR1 GTSNPN and CDR2 SVGIG (reference sequence). CDR3 length: 13 residues. This sample is drawn from a study of cytomegalovirus exposure and HLA in healthy donors. Overall study findings and caveats: There were 150 or so TCR beta chains listed as cytomegalovirus-associated. Reportedly, cytomegalovirus status was diagnosed with high sensitivity and specificity.

Material for sequencing was PBMCs. The TCR was taken from a man aged 40-49 years in good health and CMV-seropositive. V is TRBV30 and J is TRBJ1-2; the D is unclear. The CDR3 region is CAWSSGILYGYTF. The CDR3 coding sequence is TGTGCCTGGAGTTCCGGGATCCTATATGGCTACACCTTC.